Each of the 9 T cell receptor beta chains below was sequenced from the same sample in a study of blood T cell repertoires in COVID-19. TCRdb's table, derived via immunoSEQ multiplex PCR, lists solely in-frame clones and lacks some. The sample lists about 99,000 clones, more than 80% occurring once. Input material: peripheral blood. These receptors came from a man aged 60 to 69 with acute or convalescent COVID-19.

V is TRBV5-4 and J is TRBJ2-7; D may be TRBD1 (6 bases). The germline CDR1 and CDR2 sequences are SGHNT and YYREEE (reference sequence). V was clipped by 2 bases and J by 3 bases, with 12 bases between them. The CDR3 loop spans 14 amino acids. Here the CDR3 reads CASSFRDNGYEQYF. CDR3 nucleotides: TGTGCCAGCAGCTTCCGGGACAACGGCTACGAGCAGTACTTC.

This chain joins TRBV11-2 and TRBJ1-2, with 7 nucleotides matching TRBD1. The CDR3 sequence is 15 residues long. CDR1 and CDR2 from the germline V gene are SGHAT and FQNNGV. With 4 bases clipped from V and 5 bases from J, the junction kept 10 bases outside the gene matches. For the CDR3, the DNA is TGTGCCAGCAGCTCGAGGGCAGGGGGACGGTATGGCTACACCTTC. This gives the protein CASSSRAGGRYGYTF. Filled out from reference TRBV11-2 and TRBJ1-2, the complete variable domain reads EAGVAQSPRYKIIEKRQSVAFWCNPISGHATLYWYQQILGQGPKLLIQFQNNGVVDDSQLPKDRFSAERLKGVDSTLKIQPAKLEDSAVYLCASSSRAGGRYGYTFGSGTRLTVV.

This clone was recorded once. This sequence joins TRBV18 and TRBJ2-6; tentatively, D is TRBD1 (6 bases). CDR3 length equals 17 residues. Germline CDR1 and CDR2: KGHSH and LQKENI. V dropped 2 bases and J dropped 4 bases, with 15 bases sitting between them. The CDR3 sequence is CASSPSTGTTGANVLTF. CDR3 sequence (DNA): TGTGCCAGCTCACCAAGCACCGGGACAACAGGGGCCAACGTCCTGACTTTC.

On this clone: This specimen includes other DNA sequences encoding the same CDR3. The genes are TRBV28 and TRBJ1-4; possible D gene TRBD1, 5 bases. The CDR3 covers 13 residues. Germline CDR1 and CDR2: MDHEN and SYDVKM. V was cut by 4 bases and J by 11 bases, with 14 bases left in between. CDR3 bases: TGTGCCAGCAGTTCCCCCGGGGGGGGGAAACTGTTTTTT. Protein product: CASSSPGGGKLFF.

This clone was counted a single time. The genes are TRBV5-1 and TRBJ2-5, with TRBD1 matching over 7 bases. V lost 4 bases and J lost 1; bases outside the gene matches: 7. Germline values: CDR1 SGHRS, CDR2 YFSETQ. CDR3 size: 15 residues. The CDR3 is CASSLLGQVQETQYF. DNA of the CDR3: TGCGCCAGCAGCCTATTAGGACAGGTCCAAGAGACCCAGTACTTC.

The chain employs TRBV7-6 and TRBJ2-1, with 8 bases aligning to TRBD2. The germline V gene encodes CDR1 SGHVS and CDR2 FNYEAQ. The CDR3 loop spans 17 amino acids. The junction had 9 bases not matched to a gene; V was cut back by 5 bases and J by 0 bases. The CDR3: CASSPRLAQSSYNEQFF. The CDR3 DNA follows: TGTGCCAGCAGCCCGCGACTAGCGCAGAGCTCCTACAATGAGCAGTTCTTC.

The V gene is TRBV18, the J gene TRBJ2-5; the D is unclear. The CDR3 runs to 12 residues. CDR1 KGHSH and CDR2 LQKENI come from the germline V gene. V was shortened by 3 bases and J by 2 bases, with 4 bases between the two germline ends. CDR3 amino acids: CASSPQQETQYF. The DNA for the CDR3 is TGTGCCAGCTCACCGCAGCAAGAGACCCAGTACTTC.

The CDR3, as DNA: TGTGCCAGCAGCCGGATGGGGGGGAACACTGAAGCTTTCTTT. Protein product: CASSRMGGNTEAFF. This sequence joins TRBV14 and TRBJ1-1; perhaps TRBD1 as D (5 bases). V was clipped by 4 bases and J by 1 base, with 10 bases between them. This CDR3 comprises 14 residues. Per germline, CDR1 SGHDN and CDR2 FVKESK.

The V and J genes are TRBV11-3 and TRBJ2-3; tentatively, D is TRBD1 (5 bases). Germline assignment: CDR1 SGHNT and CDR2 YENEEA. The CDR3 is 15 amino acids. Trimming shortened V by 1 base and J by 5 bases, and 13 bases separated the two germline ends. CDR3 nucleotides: TGTGCCAGCAGCTTAGGGCTAGGAAGGGGAGATACGCAGTATTTT. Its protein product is CASSLGLGRGDTQYF.